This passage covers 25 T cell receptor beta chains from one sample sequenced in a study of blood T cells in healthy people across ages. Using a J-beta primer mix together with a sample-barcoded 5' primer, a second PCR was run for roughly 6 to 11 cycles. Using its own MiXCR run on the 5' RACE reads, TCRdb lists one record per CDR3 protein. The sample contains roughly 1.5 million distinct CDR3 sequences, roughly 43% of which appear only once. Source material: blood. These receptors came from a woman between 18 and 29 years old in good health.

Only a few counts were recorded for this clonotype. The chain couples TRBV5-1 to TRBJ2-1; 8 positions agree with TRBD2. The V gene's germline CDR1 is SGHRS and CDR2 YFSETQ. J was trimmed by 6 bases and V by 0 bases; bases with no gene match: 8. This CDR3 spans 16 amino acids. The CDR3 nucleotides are TGCGCCAGCAGCTTGGAGGTTAGCGGGAATCCCAATGAGCAGTTCTTC. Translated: CASSLEVSGNPNEQFF. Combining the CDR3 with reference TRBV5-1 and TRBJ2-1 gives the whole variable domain KAGVTQTPRYLIKTRGQQVTLSCSPISGHRSVSWYQQTPGQGLQFLFEYFSETQRNKGNFPGRFSGRQFSNSRSEMNVSTLELGDSALYLCASSLEVSGNPNEQFFGPGTRLTVL.

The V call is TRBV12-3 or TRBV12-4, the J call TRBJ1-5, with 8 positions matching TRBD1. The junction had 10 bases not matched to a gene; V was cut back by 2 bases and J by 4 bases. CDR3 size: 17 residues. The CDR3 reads CASSLLLSDRDNQPQHF. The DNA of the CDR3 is TGTGCCAGCAGTTTATTGCTGTCGGACAGGGATAATCAGCCCCAGCATTTT.

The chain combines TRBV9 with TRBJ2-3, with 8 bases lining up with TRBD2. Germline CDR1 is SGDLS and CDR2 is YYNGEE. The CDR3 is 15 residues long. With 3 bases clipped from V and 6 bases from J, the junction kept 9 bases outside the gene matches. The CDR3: CASSGGGLAGDTQYF. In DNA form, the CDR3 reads TGTGCCAGCAGCGGTGGAGGACTAGCAGGTGATACGCAGTATTTT.

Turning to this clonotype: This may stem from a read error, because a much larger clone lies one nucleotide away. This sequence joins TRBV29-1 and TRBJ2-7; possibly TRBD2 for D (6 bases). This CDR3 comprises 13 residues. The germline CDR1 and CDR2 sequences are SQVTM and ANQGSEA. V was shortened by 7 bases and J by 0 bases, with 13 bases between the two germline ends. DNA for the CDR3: TGCAGCGCTGTGCTAGCGATCTCCTACGAGCAGTACTTC. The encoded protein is CSAVLAISYEQYF.

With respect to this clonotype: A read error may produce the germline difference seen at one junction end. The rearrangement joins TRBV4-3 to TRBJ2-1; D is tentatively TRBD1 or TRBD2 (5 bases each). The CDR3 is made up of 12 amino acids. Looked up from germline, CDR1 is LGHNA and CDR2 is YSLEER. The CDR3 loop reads CASSEGYKEQFF. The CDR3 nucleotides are TGCGCCAGCAGTGAGGGGTACAAGGAGCAGTTCTTC.

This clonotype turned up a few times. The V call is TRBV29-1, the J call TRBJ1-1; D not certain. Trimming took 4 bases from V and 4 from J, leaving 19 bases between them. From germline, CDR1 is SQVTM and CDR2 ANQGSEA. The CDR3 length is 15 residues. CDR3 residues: CSVASVGEWATEAFF. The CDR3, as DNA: TGCAGCGTTGCCTCAGTCGGGGAGTGGGCCACTGAAGCTTTCTTT.

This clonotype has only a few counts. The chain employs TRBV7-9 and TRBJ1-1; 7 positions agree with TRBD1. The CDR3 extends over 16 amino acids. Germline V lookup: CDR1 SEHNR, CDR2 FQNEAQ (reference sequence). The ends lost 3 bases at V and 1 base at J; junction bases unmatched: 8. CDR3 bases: TGTGCCAGCAGCTTCGGAGGGGGCAGAGCGAACACTGAAGCTTTCTTT. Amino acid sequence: CASSFGGGRANTEAFF.

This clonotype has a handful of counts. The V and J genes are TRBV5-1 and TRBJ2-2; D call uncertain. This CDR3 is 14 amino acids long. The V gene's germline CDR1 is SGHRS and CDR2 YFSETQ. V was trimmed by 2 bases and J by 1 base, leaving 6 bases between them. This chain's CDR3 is CASSFQVNTGELFF. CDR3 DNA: TGCGCCAGCAGCTTTCAAGTGAACACCGGGGAGCTGTTTTTT. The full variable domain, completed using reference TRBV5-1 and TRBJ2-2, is KAGVTQTPRYLIKTRGQQVTLSCSPISGHRSVSWYQQTPGQGLQFLFEYFSETQRNKGNFPGRFSGRQFSNSRSEMNVSTLELGDSALYLCASSFQVNTGELFFGEGSRLTVL.

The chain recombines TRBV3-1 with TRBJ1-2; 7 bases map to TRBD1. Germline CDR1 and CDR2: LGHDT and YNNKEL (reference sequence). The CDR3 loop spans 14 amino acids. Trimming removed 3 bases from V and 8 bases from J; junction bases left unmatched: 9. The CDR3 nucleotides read TGTGCCAGCAGCCAGCCGTACAGGGGCTGGGGCTACACCTTC. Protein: CASSQPYRGWGYTF.

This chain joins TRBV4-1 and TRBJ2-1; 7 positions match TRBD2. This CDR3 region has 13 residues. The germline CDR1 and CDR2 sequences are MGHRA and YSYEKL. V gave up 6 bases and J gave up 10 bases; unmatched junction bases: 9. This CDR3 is CASRGLGAREQFF. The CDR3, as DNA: TGCGCCAGCAGAGGACTAGGCGCTCGCGAGCAGTTCTTC.

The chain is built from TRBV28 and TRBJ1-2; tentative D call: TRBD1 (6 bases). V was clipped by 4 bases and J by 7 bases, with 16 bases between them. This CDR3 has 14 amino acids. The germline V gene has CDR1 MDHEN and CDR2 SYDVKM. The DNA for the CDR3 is TGTGCCAGCAGTTACGGAGGGGGGGCTCGTGGCTACACCTTC. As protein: CASSYGGGARGYTF.

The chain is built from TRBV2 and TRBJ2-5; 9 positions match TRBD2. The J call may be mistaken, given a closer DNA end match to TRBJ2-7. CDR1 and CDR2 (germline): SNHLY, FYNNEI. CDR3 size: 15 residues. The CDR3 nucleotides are TGTGCCAGCAAGACCAATAGCGGGGGAGCCTACGAGCAGTACTTC. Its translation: CASKTNSGGAYEQYF.

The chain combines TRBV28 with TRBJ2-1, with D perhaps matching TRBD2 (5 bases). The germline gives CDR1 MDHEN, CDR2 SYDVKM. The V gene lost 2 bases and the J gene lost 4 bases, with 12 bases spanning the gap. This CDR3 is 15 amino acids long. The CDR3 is CASSLDGGLYNEQFF. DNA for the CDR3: TGTGCCAGCAGTTTAGACGGAGGTCTTTACAATGAGCAGTTCTTC.

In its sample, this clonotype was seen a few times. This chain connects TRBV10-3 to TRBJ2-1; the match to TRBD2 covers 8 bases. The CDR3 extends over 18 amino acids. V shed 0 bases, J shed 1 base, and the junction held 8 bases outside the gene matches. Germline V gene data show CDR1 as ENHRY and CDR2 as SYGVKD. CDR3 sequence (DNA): TGTGCCATCAGTGAGTCGGAGTCCGGGGGGGGGTCCTACAATGAGCAGTTCTTC. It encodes CAISESESGGGSYNEQFF.

CDR3 amino acids: CASSQGQGPYGYGYTF. In nucleotides, the CDR3 is TGCGCCAGCAGCCAAGGACAGGGCCCTTATGGATATGGCTACACCTTC. The V gene is TRBV4-1, the J gene TRBJ1-2; TRBD1 agrees at 7 bases. V lost 1 base, J lost 5 bases, and 10 bases stayed unmatched. From germline, CDR1 is MGHRA and CDR2 YSYEKL. The CDR3 totals 16 residues.

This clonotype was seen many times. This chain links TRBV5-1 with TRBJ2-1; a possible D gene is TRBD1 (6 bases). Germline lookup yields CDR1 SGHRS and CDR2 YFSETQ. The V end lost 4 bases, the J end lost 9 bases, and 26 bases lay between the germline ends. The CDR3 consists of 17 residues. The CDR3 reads CASSTLTGALSRGEQFF. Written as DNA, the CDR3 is TGCGCCAGCAGCACCTTGACAGGCGCCTTGTCCCGTGGTGAGCAGTTCTTC.

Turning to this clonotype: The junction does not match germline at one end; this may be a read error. The CDR3 loop reads CATSRGERGFTEALF. Here the CDR3 DNA reads TGTGCCACCAGCAGAGGGGAAAGGGGGTTCACTGAAGCTTTATTT. The chain recombines TRBV15 with TRBJ1-1, with a possible D match to TRBD1 (6 bases). Germline CDR1 and CDR2: LNHNV and YYDKDF (reference sequence). The CDR3 length is 15 residues.

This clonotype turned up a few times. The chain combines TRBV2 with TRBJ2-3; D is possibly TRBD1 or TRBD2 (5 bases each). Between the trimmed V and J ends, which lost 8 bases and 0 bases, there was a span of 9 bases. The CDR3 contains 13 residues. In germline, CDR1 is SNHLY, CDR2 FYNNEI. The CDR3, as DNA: TGTGCCAGCTGCCGGGACAGCACAGATACGCAGTATTTT. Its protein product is CASCRDSTDTQYF.

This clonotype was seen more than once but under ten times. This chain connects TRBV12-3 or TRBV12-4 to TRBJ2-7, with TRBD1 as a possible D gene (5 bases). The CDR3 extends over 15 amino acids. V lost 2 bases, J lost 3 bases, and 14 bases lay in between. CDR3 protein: CASSLSAQAFYEQYF. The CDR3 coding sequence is TGTGCCAGCAGTTTATCCGCACAGGCCTTCTACGAGCAGTACTTC.

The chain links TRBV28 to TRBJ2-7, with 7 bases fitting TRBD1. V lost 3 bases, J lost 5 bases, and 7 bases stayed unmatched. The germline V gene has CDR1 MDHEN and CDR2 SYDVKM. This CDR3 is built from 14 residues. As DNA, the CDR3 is TGTGCCAGCAGTTTCTCGACAGGGCTCCACGAGCAGTACTTC. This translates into CASSFSTGLHEQYF. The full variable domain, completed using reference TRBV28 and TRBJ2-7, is DVKVTQSSRYLVKRTGEKVFLECVQDMDHENMFWYRQDPGLGLRLIYFSYDVKMKEKGDIPEGYSVSREKKERFSLILESASTNQTSMYLCASSFSTGLHEQYFGPGTRLTVT.

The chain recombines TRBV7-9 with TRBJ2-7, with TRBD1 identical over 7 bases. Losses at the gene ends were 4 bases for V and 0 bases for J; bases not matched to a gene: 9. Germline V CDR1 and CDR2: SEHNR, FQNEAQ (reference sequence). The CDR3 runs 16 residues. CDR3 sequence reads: CASSWHGQAPSYEQYF. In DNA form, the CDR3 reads TGTGCCAGCAGCTGGCATGGACAGGCGCCCTCCTACGAGCAGTACTTC.

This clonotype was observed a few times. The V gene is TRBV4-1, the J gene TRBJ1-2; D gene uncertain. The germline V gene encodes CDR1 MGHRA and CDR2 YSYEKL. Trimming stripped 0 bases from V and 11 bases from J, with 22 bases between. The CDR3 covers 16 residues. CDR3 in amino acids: CASSQDHAFGSAFYTF. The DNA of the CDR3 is TGCGCCAGCAGCCAAGATCACGCCTTTGGGTCGGCATTTTACACCTTC.

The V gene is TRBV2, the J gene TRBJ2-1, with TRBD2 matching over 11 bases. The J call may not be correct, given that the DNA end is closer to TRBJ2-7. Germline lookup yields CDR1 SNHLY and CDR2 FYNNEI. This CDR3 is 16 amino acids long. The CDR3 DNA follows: TGTGCCAGCACGTTCGATAGCGGGGGGGCATACAATGAGCAGTACTTC. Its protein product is CASTFDSGGAYNEQYF.

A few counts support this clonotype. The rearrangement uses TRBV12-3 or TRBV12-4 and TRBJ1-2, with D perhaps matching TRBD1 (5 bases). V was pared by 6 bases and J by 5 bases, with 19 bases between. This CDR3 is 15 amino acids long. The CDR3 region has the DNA TGTGCCAGCAGCGGGGCTTCCTTAGGGGAATATGGCTACACCTTC. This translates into CASSGASLGEYGYTF.

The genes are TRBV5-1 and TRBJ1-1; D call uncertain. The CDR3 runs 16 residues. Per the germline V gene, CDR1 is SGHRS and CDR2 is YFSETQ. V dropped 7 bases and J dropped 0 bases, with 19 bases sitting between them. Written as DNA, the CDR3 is TGCGCCAGCGCCGGCCGCCGGCAGGCACTGAACACTGAAGCTTTCTTT. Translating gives CASAGRRQALNTEAFF.